Presented here are 24 T cell receptor beta chains from one specimen sequenced in a study of blood T cell repertoires in COVID-19. Measured with immunoSEQ multiplex PCR; TCRdb has only the in-frame clones, and not every one. The sample has 130,000 to 150,000 clones; 75% to 85% are singletons. Sequenced material: peripheral blood. The receptors originated from a man aged 65 to 85 who had recovered from COVID-19.

This clone was picked up many times. The chain has TRBV20-1 and TRBJ1-1; D is unclear. The germline CDR1 and CDR2 sequences are DFQATT and SNEGSKA (reference sequence). This CDR3 has 10 amino acids. Trimming shortened V by 6 bases and J by 7 bases, and 9 bases separated the two germline ends. CDR3 amino acids: CSAAVGEAFF. The CDR3 DNA follows: TGCAGTGCAGCGGTGGGTGAAGCTTTCTTT.

The rearrangement links TRBV25-1 to TRBJ2-3; 8 bases line up with TRBD2. With 1 base clipped from V and 5 bases from J, the junction kept 14 bases outside the gene matches. This CDR3 contains 18 residues. Germline V gives CDR1 MGHDK, CDR2 SYGVNS. The CDR3: CASSEWGGSGVPVDTQYF. CDR3 sequence (DNA): TGTGCCAGCAGTGAATGGGGTGGTAGCGGGGTCCCTGTAGATACGCAGTATTTT.

The chain is built from TRBV7-8 and TRBJ1-5; D remains unclear. The germline V and J ends were trimmed by 0 bases and 3 bases, with 12 bases remaining between them. There are 16 residues in the CDR3. CDR1 and CDR2 (germline): SGHVS, FQNEAQ. The CDR3 spells CASSLARWAPNQPQHF. CDR3 DNA: TGTGCCAGCAGCTTAGCTAGGTGGGCCCCCAATCAGCCCCAGCATTTT.

The chain links TRBV6-4 to TRBJ1-2; D ambiguous. Germline V CDR1 and CDR2: MRHNA, SNTAGT. Trimming left V 3 bases short and J 4 bases short, with 21 bases between. The CDR3 extends over 17 amino acids. CDR3 DNA: TGTGCCAGCAGTGAATTCCACAGTACGGGGAGTAGCTATGGCTACACCTTC. It encodes CASSEFHSTGSSYGYTF.

The chain employs TRBV6-5 and TRBJ2-7, with D perhaps TRBD2 (5 bases). The CDR3 consists of 15 residues. Germline CDR1 MNHEY, CDR2 SVGAGI. The V end was cut by 6 bases, the J end by 3 bases, with 18 bases between. The CDR3 sequence is CASSAQGGSSYEQYF. CDR3 DNA: TGTGCCAGCAGCGCTCAAGGCGGGTCAAGCTACGAGCAGTACTTC.

The chain joins TRBV5-4 to TRBJ2-3; D is perhaps TRBD1 (6 bases). The germline V gene encodes CDR1 SGHNT and CDR2 YYREEE (reference sequence). With 3 bases removed from V and 5 bases from J, the gap between germline ends came to 16 bases. The CDR3 spans 15 residues. Here the CDR3 reads CASSSGQLRVDTQYF. In DNA form, the CDR3 reads TGTGCCAGCAGCTCGGGACAACTTAGGGTAGATACGCAGTATTTT.

V and J are TRBV27 and TRBJ2-2; 9 nucleotides line up with TRBD1. The CDR3 totals 18 residues. From germline, CDR1 is MNHEY and CDR2 SMNVEV (reference sequence). Germline trimming cut 4 bases from V and 1 base from J; bases unmatched to any gene: 10. The CDR3 nucleotides are TGTGCCAGCAGTTCCTTCCCACAGGGGGCGGAGAACACCGGGGAGCTGTTTTTT. Protein product: CASSSFPQGAENTGELFF.

This chain joins TRBV5-6 and TRBJ2-3, with 7 positions matching TRBD2. The trim removed 0 bases at V and 2 bases at J, leaving 3 bases unmatched. Germline values: CDR1 SGHDT, CDR2 YYEEEE. The CDR3 contains 15 residues. CDR3 sequence reads: CASSLGGRATDTQYF. CDR3 DNA: TGTGCCAGCAGCTTGGGTGGGAGGGCCACAGATACGCAGTATTTT.

V usage is TRBV4-3 and J usage is TRBJ2-4; 12 bases align to TRBD2. CDR1 and CDR2 (germline): LGHNA, YSLEER. With V trimmed by 4 bases and J by 8 bases, 12 bases remained unmatched. This CDR3 is built from 17 residues. Written as DNA, the CDR3 is TGCGCCAGCAGCCCCCGGGCTAGCGGGAGGGCCGGGGACATTCAGTACTTC. It encodes CASSPRASGRAGDIQYF.

The V and J genes are TRBV29-1 and TRBJ2-7; 7 nucleotides match TRBD2. Unmatched junction bases numbered 12, after V lost 6 bases and J lost 4 bases. There are 14 residues in the CDR3. Germline CDR1 and CDR2: SQVTM and ANQGSEA. The CDR3 DNA sequence: TGCAGCGTCGAACTAGCGAAGGATGGGTACGAGCAGTACTTC. Amino acid sequence: CSVELAKDGYEQYF.

The chain employs TRBV18 and TRBJ2-2, with a weak D call TRBD2 (6 bases). V gave up 3 bases and J gave up 6 bases, with 20 bases separating them. This CDR3 has 17 residues. CDR1 and CDR2 (germline): KGHSH, LQKENI. The CDR3 here is CASSPPGYSGVAGELFF. The DNA of the CDR3 is TGTGCCAGCTCACCGCCTGGATACTCGGGAGTAGCCGGGGAGCTGTTTTTT.

This clone came up a few times. This chain connects TRBV18 to TRBJ1-2; 7 bases map to TRBD1. The V segment lost 6 bases and the J segment 0 bases; nucleotides outside the gene matches: 7. The CDR3 runs 15 residues. CDR1 and CDR2 (germline): KGHSH, LQKENI. The CDR3 coding sequence is TGTGCCAGCTCCAACAGGGGATCCGCTAACTATGGCTACACCTTC. This codes for CASSNRGSANYGYTF.

The rearrangement joins TRBV19 to TRBJ1-2; 7 nucleotides match TRBD1. The CDR3 has 16 residues. Trimming at V came to 0 bases and at J to 5 bases, leaving 9 bases not matched to a gene. The germline V gene has CDR1 LNHDA and CDR2 SQIVND (reference sequence). The CDR3 coding sequence is TGTGCCAGTAGTATAGATCTATTTGGGACAGTTTATGGCTACACCTTC. Translation gives CASSIDLFGTVYGYTF.

This clone has only a few counts. The chain links TRBV19 to TRBJ2-7, with no clear D. The CDR3 covers 13 residues. The germline CDR1 and CDR2 sequences are LNHDA and SQIVND (reference sequence). Trimming pared 2 bases from V and 3 bases from J, leaving 8 bases between. Here the CDR3 reads CASSINAGYEQYF. CDR3 sequence (DNA): TGTGCCAGTAGTATAAATGCAGGCTACGAGCAGTACTTC.

The genes are TRBV2 and TRBJ2-1; 11 nucleotides agree with TRBD2. The length of the CDR3 is 17 residues. Germline V gene sequence: CDR1 SNHLY, CDR2 FYNNEI. After removal of 1 base from V and 3 bases from J, the junction contained 5 bases not matched to a gene. This CDR3 is CASSEVYLAGGYNEQFF. The CDR3 bases are TGTGCCAGCAGTGAAGTTTATCTAGCGGGAGGCTACAATGAGCAGTTCTTC.

This rearrangement joins TRBV5-6 to TRBJ2-7, with D perhaps TRBD1 (5 bases). The CDR3 runs 15 residues. Trimming shortened V by 0 bases and J by 2 bases, and 12 bases separated the two germline ends. CDR1 and CDR2 from the germline V gene are SGHDT and YYEEEE. The DNA of the CDR3 is TGTGCCAGCAGCTTGGCCAGGGCAGCCACCTACGAGCAGTACTTC. Its protein is CASSLARAATYEQYF.

The chain employs TRBV29-1 and TRBJ2-7, with 9 bases fitting TRBD1. Germline V CDR1 and CDR2: SQVTM, ANQGSEA. The V segment lost 3 bases and the J segment 2 bases; nucleotides outside the gene matches: 5. The CDR3 totals 14 residues. In DNA form, the CDR3 reads TGCAGCGTTGAGGGGGGACAGGGAGCCTACGAGCAGTACTTC. Translating it yields CSVEGGQGAYEQYF.

V and J are TRBV5-1 and TRBJ2-7; the match to TRBD1 covers 9 bases. Germline V lookup: CDR1 SGHRS, CDR2 YFSETQ. The CDR3 runs to 13 residues. V shed 4 bases and J 5 bases; nucleotides not matched to a gene: 4. The CDR3 reads CASSRDRVDEQYF. CDR3 coding DNA: TGCGCCAGCAGCAGGGACAGGGTGGACGAGCAGTACTTC.

This chain uses TRBV19 with TRBJ1-4, with D perhaps matching TRBD1 (5 bases). CDR1 is LNHDA and CDR2 is SQIVND in the germline V gene (reference sequence). CDR3 length equals 13 residues. V shed 6 bases and J shed 8 bases, with 13 bases lying between them. CDR3 in DNA: TGTGCCAGTAGCACAGGATGGGGCGAAAAACTGTTTTTT. Its protein is CASSTGWGEKLFF.

The chain uses TRBV7-9 and TRBJ1-5, with D perhaps matching TRBD1 (6 bases). This CDR3 has 13 amino acids. Germline values: CDR1 SEHNR, CDR2 FQNEAQ (reference sequence). V lost 2 bases and J lost 4, with 6 bases in between. CDR3 coding DNA: TGTGCCAGCAGCTTACAGGGGAATCAGCCCCAGCATTTT. Its protein is CASSLQGNQPQHF. Full variable domain (rest looked up from reference TRBV7-9 and TRBJ1-5): DTGVSQNPRHKITKRGQNVTFRCDPISEHNRLYWYRQTLGQGPEFLTYFQNEAQLEKSRLLSDRFSAERPKGSFSTLEIQRTEQGDSAMYLCASSLQGNQPQHFGDGTRLSIL.

The chain links TRBV5-1 to TRBJ1-1; tentative D call: TRBD1 (5 bases). Trimming removed 0 bases at V and 4 bases at J, with 10 bases between. The CDR3 runs 14 residues. CDR1 SGHRS and CDR2 YFSETQ come from the germline V gene. CDR3 nucleotides: TGCGCCAGCAGCTTGGCCATGGGGGGCACTGAAGCTTTCTTT. This translates into CASSLAMGGTEAFF.

This clone appeared a single time. The rearrangement links TRBV11-2 to TRBJ2-5, with 12 bases identical to TRBD2. CDR3 length: 16 amino acids. Germline V gives CDR1 SGHAT, CDR2 FQNNGV. Unmatched junction bases numbered 11, after V lost 5 bases and J lost 7 bases. CDR3 region: CASSPRLAGEVGTQYF. The CDR3 DNA follows: TGTGCCAGCAGCCCCCGACTAGCGGGAGAGGTAGGGACCCAGTACTTC.

In regard to this clone: Within the sample, other DNA sequences also encode this same CDR3. The CDR3 DNA reads TGTGCCAGCAGTTGGGGGGACTCCTACAATGAGCAGTTCTTC. It is translated as CASSWGDSYNEQFF. The V call is TRBV27, the J call TRBJ2-1; TRBD2 might be the D (6 bases). From germline, CDR1 is MNHEY and CDR2 SMNVEV (reference sequence). Deletions cut 4 bases from V and 0 bases from J, with 7 bases between. The length of the CDR3 is 14 residues.

This clone is a singleton in its sample. The chain employs TRBV5-1 and TRBJ2-7, with TRBD2 matching 13 bases. Germline-derived CDR1 and CDR2 are SGHRS and YFSETQ. Trimming took 4 bases from V and 6 from J; bases not matched to a gene: 7. This CDR3 has 15 residues. Here the CDR3 DNA reads TGCGCCAGCAGCCCATGGACTAGCGGGAGAGGCGAGCAGTACTTC. It codes for CASSPWTSGRGEQYF.